This T cell receptor beta chain is from a study of cytomegalovirus exposure and HLA in healthy donors. With 60 Vbeta and 13 Jbeta primers, the PCR was carried out. Sequencing used immunoSEQ multiplex PCR; TCRdb keeps in-frame clones, though not all of them. The table lists 95,000 to 110,000 clones, 65% to 80% of them singletons. V was trimmed by 3 bases and J by 14 bases, leaving 23 bases between them. Germline loops: CDR1 MNHNS, CDR2 SASEGT. This CDR3 spans 16 amino acids. This clonotype was sampled from a woman aged 18-35 years in good health and CMV-seropositive. The source material was PBMCs. This rearrangement joins TRBV6-1 to TRBJ1-6; D perhaps matches TRBD1 (6 bases). The CDR3 DNA sequence: TGTGCCAGCAGTGACGGACAGCCGGGGGGGGTGTCGGCCCTCCACTTT. Its translation is CASSDGQPGGVSALHF.